This TCR beta chain appears in the sequencing data of a study of radiotherapy plus CTLA-4 blockade in lung cancer. Data came from immunoSEQ multiplex PCR; TCRdb stores just in-frame clones and leaves some out. The sample lists over 75,000 clones; around 86% were seen once. CDR3 length equals 12 residues. V was clipped by 2 bases and J by 6 bases, with 5 bases between them. The germline V gene has CDR1 MNHEY and CDR2 SMNVEV (reference sequence). Comments on this clone: Other DNA sequences within the sample encode an identical CDR3.

Focal radiation plus CTLA-4 blockade with ipilimumab was given to patients with chemo-refractory metastatic non-small-cell lung cancer. This sequence originates from a human donor with non-small cell lung cancer who had stable disease on radiotherapy plus ipilimumab. Material: peripheral blood, obtained from a patient treated with radiotherapy plus ipilimumab. This chain connects TRBV27 to TRBJ1-5; unclear D gene. The CDR3 coding sequence is TGTGCCAGCAGTTTACTGGGTCAGCCCCAGCATTTT. It specifies CASSLLGQPQHF.